This record covers a single TCR beta chain. This table comes from immunoSEQ multiplex PCR, and its TCRdb copy is limited to in-frame clones, with some not included. The sample lists about 100,000 clones, about 90% occurring once. This CDR3 contains 14 residues. Germline V gene lookup returns CDR1 MNHNY and CDR2 SVGAGI (reference sequence). Deletions cut 6 bases from V and 2 bases from J, with 13 bases between. The data originate from a study of blood T cell repertoires in COVID-19. The chain uses TRBV6-6 and TRBJ1-1; a possible D gene is TRBD1 (5 bases). This receptor was identified in a human donor in a cohort sampled during active COVID-19. Material for sequencing was peripheral blood. CDR3 amino acids: CASSRNRLNTEAFF. CDR3 sequence (DNA): TGTGCCAGCAGCCGAAACAGGCTTAACACTGAAGCTTTCTTT.